What follows describes a single T cell receptor (beta chain). As yet, its antigen is unknown. Using unique molecular identifiers, the investigators prepared the TCRbeta library. Each CDR3 protein gets one entry after TCRdb re-called the PCR reads with MiXCR. The table shows around 500,000 distinct CDR3 sequences, with under 25% occurring only once. Trimming took off 6 bases at V and 10 bases at J, with 23 bases between the two ends. The CDR3 extends over 15 amino acids. Germline CDR1 is SGDLS and CDR2 is YYNGEE. This sample is part of a study of T-cell reconstitution after alpha-beta-depleted transplantation in children. Study observations and caveats: One year post-transplant, T-cell counts and diversity were largely derived from T cells produced anew. Several hundred rapidly expanded clones from non-depleted graft cells reportedly supplied alpha-beta T cells about two months post-transplant. Some patients owed their high day-60 TCRbeta diversity to surviving recipient T cells and thymic progenitors.

The source material was PBMCs, mostly from graft donor cells, sampled 360 days after TCRalphabeta/CD19-depleted stem cell transplant. The origin of this receptor is a boy in the first two years of life who had a stem cell transplant for acute myeloid leukemia, so the T cells may come from the graft donor. The V gene is TRBV9, the J gene TRBJ2-1; perhaps TRBD2 as D (5 bases). CDR3 in amino acids: CASNVRGLAVDEQFF. The CDR3 DNA sequence: TGTGCCAGCAACGTGCGAGGACTGGCCGTCGACGAGCAGTTCTTC.